The next 29 T cell receptor beta chains were all read from a single sample in a study of blood T cell repertoires in COVID-19. Only in-frame clones appear in the TCRdb table, and some are missing; sequencing was by immunoSEQ multiplex PCR. The sample holds fewer than 300,000 clones, more than 85% seen once. The specimen was PBMCs or T cells enriched from blood (not recorded which). The receptors were sampled from a man in his forties or fifties who had recovered from COVID-19.

This chain links TRBV10-3 with TRBJ2-7; possibly TRBD1 for D (6 bases). The CDR3 has 13 amino acids. Trimming removed 7 bases from V and 3 bases from J, with 13 bases in between. Per germline, CDR1 ENHRY and CDR2 SYGVKD. CDR3 sequence reads: CAIMDSIDYEQYF. Here the CDR3 DNA reads TGTGCCATCATGGACAGCATAGACTACGAGCAGTACTTC.

CDR3 nucleotide sequence: TGTGCCAGTAGTATAGTACCGGGGGGGGGATTGACTGAAGCTTTCTTT. This encodes CASSIVPGGGLTEAFF. This chain connects TRBV19 to TRBJ1-1; a possible D gene is TRBD1 (5 bases). The germline V and J ends were trimmed by 1 base and 5 bases, with 17 bases remaining between them. CDR3 size: 16 residues. The V gene's germline CDR1 is LNHDA and CDR2 SQIVND (reference sequence).

This chain connects TRBV19 to TRBJ2-7, with a possible D match to TRBD2 (6 bases). The germline V gene encodes CDR1 LNHDA and CDR2 SQIVND (reference sequence). With 8 bases removed from V and 3 bases from J, the gap between germline ends came to 14 bases. This CDR3 comprises 13 residues. The CDR3 spells CASGAAGLYEQYF. The DNA of the CDR3 is TGTGCCAGTGGGGCTGCGGGGCTCTACGAGCAGTACTTC.

The chain is built from TRBV19 and TRBJ1-1; 8 nucleotides align to TRBD1. With V trimmed by 1 base and J by 5 bases, 9 bases remained unmatched. CDR3 length: 16 amino acids. CDR1 and CDR2 (germline): LNHDA, SQIVND (reference sequence). This CDR3 is CASSIALQGARTEAFF. The CDR3, as DNA: TGTGCCAGTAGTATAGCACTCCAGGGGGCGCGGACTGAAGCTTTCTTT.

This chain uses TRBV6-1 with TRBJ2-5, with a tentative D call TRBD1 (5 bases). Trimming removed 2 bases at V and 5 bases at J, with 18 bases between. Germline CDR1 is MNHNS and CDR2 is SASEGT. This CDR3 region has 16 residues. The CDR3 region has the DNA TGTGCCAGCAGTGAATGGTTTCAGGGCGCGGTGGAGACCCAGTACTTC. It is translated as CASSEWFQGAVETQYF.

This clone occurred once. The V call is TRBV6-2 or TRBV6-3, the J call TRBJ1-1, with 12 bases that match TRBD1. CDR1 is MNHEY, CDR2 SVGEGT, per germline. With 3 bases clipped from V and 5 bases from J, the junction kept 10 bases outside the gene matches. The CDR3 is 17 residues long. The CDR3 bases are TGTGCCAGCAGTTATTCCCGGGACAGGGGGCGCAGTACTGAAGCTTTCTTT. It specifies CASSYSRDRGRSTEAFF.

In this sample, this clone turned up once. J is TRBJ2-5 and V is TRBV7-6, with D possibly TRBD2 on 6 matching bases. The CDR3 runs 19 residues. The germline CDR1 and CDR2 sequences are SGHVS and FNYEAQ. Trimming pared 4 bases from V and 5 bases from J, leaving 29 bases between. CDR3 amino acids: CASSSPRRGSWGSYETQYF. The CDR3 coding sequence is TGTGCCAGCAGCTCCCCCCGTCGGGGGAGTTGGGGTTCGTACGAGACCCAGTACTTC.

This chain links TRBV29-1 with TRBJ2-5; the match to TRBD2 covers 10 bases. The CDR3 contains 13 residues. The junction had 3 bases not matched to a gene; V was cut back by 4 bases and J by 4 bases. Germline V gene sequence: CDR1 SQVTM, CDR2 ANQGSEA. The CDR3, as DNA: TGCAGCGTTGGACTAGCGGGCACAGAGACCCAGTACTTC. This codes for CSVGLAGTETQYF. The complete variable domain, with remaining parts taken from reference TRBV29-1 and TRBJ2-5, reads SAVISQKPSRDICQRGTSLTIQCQVDSQVTMMFWYRQQPGQSLTLIATANQGSEATYESGFVIDKFPISRPNLTFSTLTVSNMSPEDSSIYLCSVGLAGTETQYFGPGTRLLVL.

On this clone: The same CDR3 arises from other DNA sequences in this sample as well. V and J are TRBV5-1 and TRBJ2-5, with 8 nucleotides matching TRBD2. Germline CDR1 SGHRS, CDR2 YFSETQ. V lost 0 bases, J lost 4 bases, and 5 bases stayed unmatched. The CDR3 totals 15 residues. The CDR3 reads CASSLGDAGGETQYF. DNA for the CDR3: TGCGCCAGCAGCTTGGGAGATGCGGGAGGAGAGACCCAGTACTTC.

The sample holds one count of this clone. The V call is TRBV7-2, the J call TRBJ1-1; D not certain. The CDR3 sequence is 14 residues long. CDR1 is SGHTA, CDR2 FQGNSA, per germline. The V gene lost 1 base and the J gene lost 7 bases, with 13 bases spanning the gap. The CDR3 loop is CASSLGALGGEAFF. Written as DNA, the CDR3 is TGTGCCAGCAGCTTAGGGGCCCTGGGTGGTGAAGCTTTCTTT.

The genes are TRBV20-1 and TRBJ2-7, with a tentative D call TRBD2 (5 bases). The CDR3 runs 11 residues. The germline V gene has CDR1 DFQATT and CDR2 SNEGSKA (reference sequence). Deletions cut 3 bases from V and 8 bases from J, with 11 bases between. The CDR3 is CSASDYRKQYF. CDR3 DNA: TGCAGTGCTAGTGACTACCGTAAGCAGTACTTC.

The V call is TRBV5-1, the J call TRBJ1-2; 9 positions agree with TRBD1. Unmatched junction bases numbered 5, after V lost 4 bases and J lost 7 bases. The CDR3 runs 13 residues. Germline V lookup: CDR1 SGHRS, CDR2 YFSETQ. The CDR3 reads CASSQQGAPGYTF. CDR3 nucleotide sequence: TGCGCCAGCAGCCAACAGGGGGCGCCTGGCTACACCTTC.

The V and J genes are TRBV11-3 and TRBJ2-3, with D maybe TRBD1 (5 bases). The ends were cut back, 3 bases at V and 4 bases at J, with 11 bases in the middle. The CDR3 is 14 amino acids. Germline V gene sequence: CDR1 SGHNT, CDR2 YENEEA. CDR3 residues: CASSFIRGADTQYF. The DNA of the CDR3 is TGTGCCAGCAGCTTCATAAGGGGCGCAGATACGCAGTATTTT.

This clone has a single count. The rearrangement joins TRBV14 to TRBJ2-5; 11 nucleotides match TRBD1. The germline gives CDR1 SGHDN, CDR2 FVKESK. The CDR3 covers 15 residues. J was trimmed by 6 bases and V by 0 bases; bases with no gene match: 3. CDR3 sequence reads: CASSQEDRGRKTQYF. CDR3 DNA sequence: TGTGCCAGCAGCCAAGAGGACAGGGGGCGAAAGACCCAGTACTTC.

DNA for the CDR3: TGTGCTAGTGGTTCGGCCCGGACAGGGACAGATACGCAGTATTTT. Amino acid sequence: CASGSARTGTDTQYF. The V and J genes are TRBV12-5 and TRBJ2-3, with 8 bases identical to TRBD1. The CDR3 loop spans 15 amino acids. Germline loops: CDR1 LGHNT, CDR2 FRNRAP. Germline trimming cut 4 bases from V and 3 bases from J; bases unmatched to any gene: 6.

A single count supports this clone. The chain has TRBV7-8 and TRBJ1-5, with no clear D. Germline CDR1 is SGHVS and CDR2 is FQNEAQ. V was cut by 1 base and J by 0 bases, with 13 bases left in between. The CDR3 covers 17 residues. CDR3 sequence (DNA): TGTGCCAGCAGCTTAGTCCCCCGAGGAGATAGCAATCAGCCCCAGCATTTT. Its protein product is CASSLVPRGDSNQPQHF.

This clone appeared a single time. The rearrangement links TRBV4-1 to TRBJ1-5; the D is unclear. Trimming pared 5 bases from V and 0 bases from J, leaving 17 bases between. CDR1 is MGHRA and CDR2 is YSYEKL in the germline V gene. CDR3 size: 17 residues. CDR3 loop: CASSGRTYFDSNQPQHF. For the CDR3, the DNA is TGCGCCAGCAGCGGCCGTACGTATTTTGATAGCAATCAGCCCCAGCATTTT.

This chain uses TRBV28 with TRBJ2-7; TRBD1 agrees at 7 bases. Germline CDR1 is MDHEN and CDR2 is SYDVKM. V shed 5 bases, J shed 6 bases, and the junction held 10 bases outside the gene matches. This CDR3 has 14 amino acids. CDR3 region: CASSLHGQVGEQYF. The CDR3 DNA follows: TGTGCCAGCAGTCTCCATGGACAGGTTGGCGAGCAGTACTTC.

The V call is TRBV7-2, the J call TRBJ1-1; 7 nucleotides line up with TRBD1. The germline CDR1 and CDR2 sequences are SGHTA and FQGNSA. This CDR3 has 13 residues. The V segment lost 4 bases and the J segment 8 bases; nucleotides outside the gene matches: 7. CDR3 bases: TGTGCCAGCAGCTACGGACAGGCGGCCGAAGCTTTCTTT. The encoded protein is CASSYGQAAEAFF. The variable domain in full, with the rest retrieved from reference TRBV7-2 and TRBJ1-1, is GAGVSQSPSNKVTEKGKDVELRCDPISGHTALYWYRQSLGQGLEFLIYFQGNSAPDKSGLPSDRFSAERTGGSVSTLTIQRTQQEDSAVYLCASSYGQAAEAFFGQGTRLTVV.

The chain joins TRBV7-3 to TRBJ2-7, with 9 bases identical to TRBD2. Losses at the gene ends were 5 bases for V and 3 bases for J; bases not matched to a gene: 11. Germline V lookup: CDR1 SGHTA, CDR2 FQGTGA. CDR3 length: 16 amino acids. Here the CDR3 reads CASSPEFSGSIYEQYF. CDR3 nucleotides: TGTGCCAGCAGCCCCGAATTTAGCGGGAGTATCTACGAGCAGTACTTC.

The chain joins TRBV29-1 to TRBJ2-5; TRBD2 is a possible D gene (6 bases). CDR3 length: 15 residues. V was trimmed by 3 bases and J by 0 bases, leaving 14 bases between them. Germline lookup yields CDR1 SQVTM and CDR2 ANQGSEA. CDR3 coding DNA: TGCAGCGTTGACTATTTAGCGGAGTACCAAGAGACCCAGTACTTC. Amino acid sequence: CSVDYLAEYQETQYF.

This sequence joins TRBV27 and TRBJ1-1; D not resolved. The germline CDR1 and CDR2 sequences are MNHEY and SMNVEV (reference sequence). There are 19 residues in the CDR3. V gave up 1 base and J gave up 1 base, with 22 bases separating them. CDR3 nucleotide sequence: TGTGCCAGCAGTTTATATAGCGTTTACGGAGGGCGGGCGAACACTGAAGCTTTCTTT. This sequence encodes CASSLYSVYGGRANTEAFF.

V and J are TRBV9 and TRBJ2-3, with D perhaps matching TRBD2 (5 bases). The V and J ends lost 3 bases and 1 base respectively, with 12 bases between them. CDR1 is SGDLS, CDR2 YYNGEE, per germline. The CDR3 has 15 residues. CDR3 in amino acids: CASSASGLGTDTQYF. CDR3 coding DNA: TGTGCCAGCAGCGCCAGCGGCCTTGGCACAGATACGCAGTATTTT.

The V call is TRBV2, the J call TRBJ2-7, with D possibly being TRBD2 (5 bases). This CDR3 spans 12 amino acids. The V end was cut by 4 bases, the J end by 3 bases, with 7 bases between. Germline lookup yields CDR1 SNHLY and CDR2 FYNNEI. CDR3 nucleotide sequence: TGTGCCAGCAGTGCTAGCTACTACGAGCAGTACTTC. Protein sequence: CASSASYYEQYF.

This chain uses TRBV14 with TRBJ1-6; TRBD1 is a possible D gene (6 bases). The CDR3 is 17 residues long. Germline V gives CDR1 SGHDN, CDR2 FVKESK. The germline V and J ends were trimmed by 4 bases and 6 bases, with 19 bases remaining between them. CDR3 loop: CASSRLTGSSSNSPLHF. The CDR3 DNA follows: TGTGCCAGCAGCCGCCTAACAGGGTCTAGTAGTAATTCACCCCTCCACTTT.

V is TRBV5-1 and J is TRBJ1-3, with 8 bases aligning to TRBD1. The V gene end was trimmed by 3 bases and the J gene end by 2 bases; junction bases not matched to a gene: 4. Germline V gives CDR1 SGHRS, CDR2 YFSETQ. The CDR3 has 15 amino acids. CDR3 protein: CASSSQGAAGNTIYF. CDR3 bases: TGCGCCAGCAGCTCCCAGGGGGCTGCTGGAAACACCATATATTTT. Using reference TRBV5-1 and TRBJ1-3 for the parts outside the CDR3, the full variable domain is KAGVTQTPRYLIKTRGQQVTLSCSPISGHRSVSWYQQTPGQGLQFLFEYFSETQRNKGNFPGRFSGRQFSNSRSEMNVSTLELGDSALYLCASSSQGAAGNTIYFGEGSWLTVV.

The chain links TRBV9 to TRBJ2-2, with D perhaps TRBD2 (5 bases). Germline loops: CDR1 SGDLS, CDR2 YYNGEE. The CDR3 is 17 residues long. V was shortened by 0 bases and J by 4 bases, with 16 bases between the two germline ends. The CDR3 loop reads CASSVGPMGRATGELFF. Written as DNA, the CDR3 is TGTGCCAGCAGCGTAGGCCCCATGGGGAGAGCCACCGGGGAGCTGTTTTTT.

The chain combines TRBV5-6 with TRBJ1-2; a weak D match, TRBD1 (6 bases). Germline V gene data show CDR1 as SGHDT and CDR2 as YYEEEE. V gave up 4 bases and J gave up 5 bases, with 24 bases separating them. This CDR3 is 17 amino acids long. The CDR3 protein is CASSAAGTPPRRYGYTF. CDR3 DNA: TGTGCCAGCAGCGCTGCCGGGACACCGCCTCGCCGGTATGGCTACACCTTC.

This clone came up a few times. V gene TRBV4-1 combines with J gene TRBJ1-1; TRBD1 agrees at 10 bases. With V trimmed by 1 base and J by 1 base, 6 bases remained unmatched. The CDR3 is 17 amino acids. Germline CDR1 and CDR2: MGHRA and YSYEKL. CDR3 sequence: CASSQGQGAQENTEAFF. CDR3 DNA: TGCGCCAGCAGCCAAGGACAGGGGGCTCAGGAGAACACTGAAGCTTTCTTT.